This T cell receptor beta chain was captured in a study of glioma-infiltrating T cells. This CDR3 has 14 residues. Trimming at V came to 3 bases and at J to 7 bases, leaving 8 bases not matched to a gene. Germline V CDR1 and CDR2: DFQATT, SNEGSKA (reference sequence). Using RNA template, CDR3s of TCR alpha and beta were amplified with iRepertoire arm-PCR. TCRdb reprocessed the multiplex PCR reads with MiXCR, giving one entry per CDR3 protein. The table shows more than 300,000 distinct CDR3 sequences, with roughly 41% occurring only once. Sequencing was done on a sample of glioma tissue, nonneoplastic brain tissue, or PBMCs (not recorded which). This receptor was taken from a human donor with low-grade glioma or glioblastoma, undergoing nonglioma brain surgery, or in good health (not recorded which). The chain carries TRBV20-1 and TRBJ2-3, with 9 bases fitting TRBD2. CDR3 nucleotide sequence: TGCAGTGCTAGCTCGGCGGGAGGGTCACATACGCAGTATTTT. This codes for CSASSAGGSHTQYF.